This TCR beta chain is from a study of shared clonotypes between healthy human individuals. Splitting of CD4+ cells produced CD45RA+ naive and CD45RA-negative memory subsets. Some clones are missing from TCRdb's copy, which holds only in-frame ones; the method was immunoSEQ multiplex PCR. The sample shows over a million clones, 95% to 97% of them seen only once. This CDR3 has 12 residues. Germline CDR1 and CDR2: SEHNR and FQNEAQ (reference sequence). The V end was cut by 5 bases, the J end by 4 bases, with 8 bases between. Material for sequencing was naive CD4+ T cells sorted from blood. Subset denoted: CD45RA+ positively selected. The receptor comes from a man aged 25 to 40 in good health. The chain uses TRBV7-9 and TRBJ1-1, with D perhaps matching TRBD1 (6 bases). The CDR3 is CASSQGGTEAFF. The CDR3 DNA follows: TGTGCCAGCAGCCAAGGGGGCACTGAAGCTTTCTTT.